A single sample gave rise to the 25 T cell receptor beta chains below, sequenced in a study of blood T cell repertoires in COVID-19 (dated by TCRdb to about 2020). The receptor library was made with the immunoSEQ multiplex PCR assay. TCRdb mirrors the immuneACCESS table, restricted to in-frame sequences. Some clones are absent from its copies; in checked studies, under half trace to an unresolved V gene, and the reason for the others is unknown. The sample profile shows 100,000 to 150,000 clones; about 86% of them were found once. The top ten clonotypes cover about 5.4% of the sample. Material: peripheral blood. The receptors originated from a man aged 80 or over with active or convalescent COVID-19.

The rearrangement links TRBV11-2 to TRBJ2-2, with D possibly being TRBD1 (6 bases). With 5 bases removed from V and 6 bases from J, the gap between germline ends came to 13 bases. Germline loops: CDR1 SGHAT, CDR2 FQNNGV. This CDR3 has 14 amino acids. CDR3 nucleotides: TGTGCCAGCAGCACCCCCCGACAGGCCGGGGAGCTGTTTTTT. Translated: CASSTPRQAGELFF.

This clone was observed a handful of times. This chain connects TRBV7-2 to TRBJ1-2; no clear D gene. The CDR3 contains 13 residues. From germline, CDR1 is SGHTA and CDR2 FQGNSA. Between the trimmed V and J ends, which lost 1 base and 8 bases, there was a span of 11 bases. CDR3 region: CASSLEREDGYTF. CDR3 nucleotides: TGTGCCAGCAGCTTAGAAAGGGAGGACGGCTACACCTTC.

V usage is TRBV21-1 and J usage is TRBJ2-1; TRBD2 is the table's D call, not checked against the DNA. TRBV21-1 is a pseudogene segment. The CDR3 has 17 residues. As DNA, the CDR3 is TGTGCCAGCAGCAAAGTGAGAATAACGGGGTGGGTCAATGAGCAGTTCTTC. It yields the protein CASSKVRITGWVNEQFF.

The chain combines TRBV5-4 with TRBJ2-1; TRBD2 matches at 7 bases. CDR1 is SGHNT, CDR2 YYREEE, per germline (reference sequence). Unmatched junction bases numbered 3, after V lost 4 bases and J lost 2 bases. This CDR3 is built from 14 residues. This chain's CDR3 is CASSGGGTYNEQFF. As DNA, the CDR3 is TGTGCCAGCAGCGGGGGGGGAACCTACAATGAGCAGTTCTTC.

The V call is TRBV5-1, the J call TRBJ1-2; no firm D call. CDR1 SGHRS and CDR2 YFSETQ come from the germline V gene. V was cut by 7 bases and J by 2 bases, with 9 bases left in between. The CDR3 length is 12 residues. The CDR3 coding sequence is TGCGCCAGCGGTCCGGGGAACTATGGCTACACCTTC. Amino acids: CASGPGNYGYTF.

Turning to this clone: This sample includes further DNA sequences coding for the same CDR3. The J gene is TRBJ2-7, the V gene TRBV7-6; D is perhaps TRBD2 (6 bases). This CDR3 is built from 14 residues. V lost 1 base, J lost 3 bases, and 10 bases lay in between. The V gene's germline CDR1 is SGHVS and CDR2 FNYEAQ. The CDR3 loop reads CASSLGQGGYEQYF. The CDR3 bases are TGTGCCAGCAGCTTAGGCCAGGGAGGCTACGAGCAGTACTTC.

The count of this clone is one. The rearrangement uses TRBV20-1 and TRBJ1-1; the match to TRBD1 covers 7 bases. This CDR3 has 16 amino acids. V shed 3 bases, J shed 4 bases, and the junction held 14 bases outside the gene matches. Germline CDR1 DFQATT, CDR2 SNEGSKA (reference sequence). CDR3: CSASPGGLTGGTEAFF. CDR3 bases: TGCAGTGCTAGTCCAGGGGGTTTAACCGGAGGCACTGAAGCTTTCTTT.

The V and J genes are TRBV6-5 and TRBJ1-2, with 8 nucleotides matching TRBD1. Germline V gives CDR1 MNHEY, CDR2 SVGAGI. With V trimmed by 8 bases and J by 9 bases, 8 bases remained unmatched. The CDR3 covers 12 residues. In DNA form, the CDR3 reads TGTGCCAGCCCGGACAGGGAAAGAAGCTACACCTTC. The encoded protein is CASPDRERSYTF.

J is TRBJ2-3 and V is TRBV3-1 (or the pseudogene TRBV3-2); D gene uncertain. The CDR3 loop spans 15 amino acids. Germline CDR1 and CDR2: LGHDT and YNNKEL (reference sequence). Trimming took off 0 bases at V and 6 bases at J, with 13 bases between the two ends. The CDR3 here is CASSQEEDSGDTQYF. The CDR3 DNA follows: TGTGCCAGCAGCCAAGAAGAAGACTCCGGGGATACGCAGTATTTT.

The chain carries TRBV18 and TRBJ2-7; weak D call: TRBD1 (5 bases). From germline, CDR1 is KGHSH and CDR2 LQKENI. The CDR3 runs 15 residues. V was pared by 0 bases and J by 3 bases, with 12 bases between. The DNA of the CDR3 is TGTGCCAGCTCACCACCGAGCAGGGAAAACTACGAGCAGTACTTC. It yields the protein CASSPPSRENYEQYF.

This chain links TRBV5-4 with TRBJ2-5; D is unclear. CDR1 is SGHNT, CDR2 YYREEE, per germline (reference sequence). CDR3 length: 14 residues. Trimming left V 1 base short and J 2 bases short, with 9 bases between. The CDR3 bases are TGTGCCAGCAGCTTGCCAGGTTATCAAGAGACCCAGTACTTC. This codes for CASSLPGYQETQYF.

The J gene is TRBJ2-1, the V gene TRBV5-1; 7 bases fit TRBD1. Per the germline V gene, CDR1 is SGHRS and CDR2 is YFSETQ. V shed 4 bases and J 4 bases; nucleotides not matched to a gene: 8. This CDR3 is 15 amino acids long. As DNA, the CDR3 is TGCGCCAGCAGCACTACAGGGGAAGGTTACAATGAGCAGTTCTTC. Its translation is CASSTTGEGYNEQFF.

CDR3 DNA: TGTGCCAGCAGTGCGGCCCCCTCAGGGGGCGATACGCAGTATTTT. Translated: CASSAAPSGGDTQYF. The V call is TRBV5-5, the J call TRBJ2-3; 8 positions agree with TRBD1. Trimming at V came to 5 bases and at J to 6 bases, leaving 11 bases not matched to a gene. Germline values: CDR1 SGHKS, CDR2 YYEKEE (reference sequence). The CDR3 is 15 residues long.

Concerning this clone itself: An end of the junction does not agree with germline; a read error may underlie this. The chain links TRBV30 to TRBJ1-1, with 8 bases identical to TRBD1. Per germline, CDR1 GTSNPN and CDR2 SVGIG (reference sequence). CDR3 size: 13 residues. The CDR3 region has the DNA TGTGCCTGGAGTGTACTCGGGACAGGAAGTTGTCTCTTT. Residues: CAWSVLGTGSCLF.

The chain links TRBV9 to TRBJ2-1, with D possibly matching TRBD2 (6 bases). Trimming shortened V by 3 bases and J by 0 bases, and 13 bases separated the two germline ends. CDR3 length: 16 amino acids. Germline assignment: CDR1 SGDLS and CDR2 YYNGEE. CDR3 protein: CASSAQDGSSYNEQFF. CDR3 coding DNA: TGTGCCAGCAGCGCGCAGGACGGGAGCTCCTACAATGAGCAGTTCTTC.

The chain has TRBV25-1 and TRBJ1-2; TRBD1 agrees at 11 bases. The CDR3 has 16 residues. The junction had 9 bases not matched to a gene; V was cut back by 3 bases and J by 6 bases. Germline CDR1 is MGHDK and CDR2 is SYGVNS. CDR3 nucleotide sequence: TGTGCCAGCAGTGATTTAAGGACAGGGGGCTTGGATGGCTACACCTTC. Translating gives CASSDLRTGGLDGYTF.

The rearrangement uses TRBV28 and TRBJ1-5; D is possibly TRBD1 (5 bases). This CDR3 has 17 residues. V shed 9 bases and J shed 2 bases, with 23 bases lying between them. Per germline, CDR1 MDHEN and CDR2 SYDVKM. In nucleotides, the CDR3 is TGTGCCAGTTTGGAGCAAATGCGGGGGAGAGGCAATCAGCCCCAGCATTTT. This sequence encodes CASLEQMRGRGNQPQHF.

The rearrangement joins TRBV5-1 to TRBJ1-4; D not certain. Germline-derived CDR1 and CDR2 are SGHRS and YFSETQ. Trimming shortened V by 0 bases and J by 4 bases, and 10 bases separated the two germline ends. The CDR3 consists of 15 residues. The CDR3 sequence: CASSLGLALNEKLFF. The CDR3 DNA reads as TGCGCCAGCAGCTTGGGGCTCGCTCTTAATGAAAAACTGTTTTTT.

The chain carries TRBV6-6 and TRBJ1-5; D uncertain. This CDR3 is 15 amino acids long. V lost 5 bases and J lost 2, with 13 bases in between. Germline V gene lookup returns CDR1 MNHNY and CDR2 SVGAGI (reference sequence). The CDR3 sequence is CASSPTGGRNQPQHF. The CDR3, as DNA: TGTGCCAGCAGTCCAACCGGAGGCCGCAATCAGCCCCAGCATTTT.

V usage is TRBV6-2 or TRBV6-3 and J usage is TRBJ2-5, with 8 bases fitting TRBD2. The CDR3 length is 18 residues. Trimming at V came to 0 bases and at J to 2 bases, leaving 11 bases not matched to a gene. The germline V gene has CDR1 MNHEY and CDR2 SVGEGT. This CDR3 is CASSYSTGVAGSQETQYF. The DNA of the CDR3 is TGTGCCAGCAGTTACTCGACGGGAGTAGCGGGGAGTCAAGAGACCCAGTACTTC.

The J gene is TRBJ1-1, the V gene TRBV5-6; weak D call: TRBD1 (6 bases). CDR3 size: 15 residues. The germline CDR1 and CDR2 sequences are SGHDT and YYEEEE. V shed 4 bases and J shed 5 bases, with 18 bases lying between them. For the CDR3, the DNA is TGTGCCAGCAGCGCCAGACAGGACATGGGGACTGAAGCTTTCTTT. It encodes CASSARQDMGTEAFF.

The chain couples TRBV4-3 to TRBJ2-7; TRBD1 matches 11 bases. V trimming: 4 bases; J trimming: 0 bases; junction bases outside the gene matches: 5. The CDR3 has 16 amino acids. The germline CDR1 and CDR2 sequences are LGHNA and YSLEER. CDR3 amino acids: CASSPDRGLSSYEQYF. DNA for the CDR3: TGCGCCAGCAGCCCGGACAGGGGGCTTAGCTCCTACGAGCAGTACTTC.

V gene TRBV5-1 combines with J gene TRBJ2-7; TRBD1 aligns across 7 bases. The CDR3 contains 13 residues. Germline CDR1 SGHRS, CDR2 YFSETQ. V dropped 0 bases and J dropped 3; count of bases not matched to a gene: 0. CDR3 loop: CASSLDRGYEQYF. The CDR3 nucleotides are TGCGCCAGCAGCTTGGACAGGGGCTACGAGCAGTACTTC.

V and J are TRBV6-2 or TRBV6-3 and TRBJ1-2, with 7 bases aligning to TRBD1. This CDR3 is 16 amino acids long. Per the germline V gene, CDR1 is MNHEY and CDR2 is SVGEGT. V shed 2 bases and J 2 bases; nucleotides not matched to a gene: 8. CDR3 sequence: CASSYVGTDRNYGYTF. The CDR3 bases are TGTGCCAGCAGTTACGTAGGGACAGACAGAAACTATGGCTACACCTTC.

The chain links TRBV10-3 to TRBJ2-7; D is ambiguous. Trimming took 8 bases from V and 1 from J, leaving 9 bases between them. Germline V CDR1 and CDR2: ENHRY, SYGVKD. The CDR3 totals 12 residues. CDR3 nucleotide sequence: TGTGCCATCGGTAGTTTTTCCTACGAGCAGTACTTC. It translates to CAIGSFSYEQYF.